A selection of T cell receptor beta chains follows, all from one sample in a study of CXCR3-negative and CXCR3-positive naive CD8 T cells. Reanalyzing the 5' RACE reads, TCRdb keeps one entry per CDR3 protein, without DNA. Listed are around 95,000 distinct CDR3 sequences; about 1% falls within the top ten. The sample consisted of naive CXCR3+ CD8+ T cells from blood. The source of these receptors is a human donor in good health. Some clones in this sample may be carry-over from other donors' samples. The CDR3 runs from the conserved cysteine through the conserved F or W. Each record gives: J gene, V gene, CDR3 protein.

>TRBJ2-7|TRBV4-3
CASSPTISGGSYEQYF
>TRBJ2-7|TRBV4-3
CASSQGSSGNWLYF
>TRBJ2-2|TRBV6-6
CASRPDSERGGLAGELFF
>TRBJ2-3|TRBV12-3/TRBV12-4
CASSWGWGLEDTQYF
>TRBJ1-1|TRBV6-2/TRBV6-3
CASSYIYRGRLFHPEAFF
>TRBJ2-7|TRBV7-9
CASSLSMDPGAPIGYEQYF
>TRBJ2-7|TRBV5-1
CASSLSLFYEQYF
>TRBJ1-1|TRBV12-3/TRBV12-4
CASRGGGMNTEAFF
>TRBJ2-5|TRBV29-1
CSVGRWARGGPETQYF
>TRBJ2-1|TRBV28
CASSFPQLTEYNEQFF
>TRBJ2-5|TRBV29-1
CSVGEGATQYF
>TRBJ2-3|TRBV7-6
CASSRLAGGQDTQYF
>TRBJ2-5|TRBV10-3
CAPGPPPLETQYF
>TRBJ2-3|TRBV4-3
CASSQDGAGGPVDTQYF
>TRBJ2-7|TRBV12-3/TRBV12-4
CASGYSGGASYEQYF
>TRBJ1-1|TRBV18
CASSPPRQGEGNTEAFF
>TRBJ2-5|TRBV9
CASSVTSPMGETQYF
>TRBJ2-7|TRBV7-2
CASSLPGGAGDEQYF
>TRBJ2-1|TRBV27
CASSSGRLEQFF
>TRBJ2-7|TRBV5-1
CASSLRTVSYEQYF
>TRBJ2-1|TRBV4-3
CASSRLGAGFDEQFF
>TRBJ2-2|TRBV6-4
CASSDEGKTGELFF